This T cell receptor (beta chain) was retrieved from a study of shared clonotypes between healthy human individuals (dated by TCRdb to the early 2020s). For the wider study: The cohort included a few men and a couple of women between 18 and 49 years of age. For each donor, three plates each were used for CD4 naive and CD4 memory, two plates were used for CD8 naive, and one plate was used for CD8 memory. To estimate repertoire size and how much clonotype sharing occurs between individuals, the study deeply sequenced the blood TCR repertoires of roughly 5 healthy adults. To increase sequencing depth and limit assay-specific biases, different laboratories used diverse techniques to prepare libraries and sequence TCR repertoires. Per donor, leukapheresis produced somewhere between about 0.8 and 9.5 billion PBMCs.

About this clone itself: The target of this receptor is not known. Base qualities are not at hand, and no much larger clone is one base apart.

The study at large found these results: Sampling was restricted to blood, and TCR repertoires in tissues likely differ from the TCR repertoires found in blood. Higher generation probabilities were observed for clonotypes shared by all four sorted-subset donors than for non-shared clonotypes. Across a few donors, 4.5% to 6.5% of naive CD4, more than 3% of naive CD8, around 2.1% of memory CD4, and 0.4% to 0.45% of memory CD8 clonotypes were shared. Naive subsets generally had larger estimated clonotype richness than memory subsets did. Incomplete sequencing was indicated by rarefaction of sorted-subset datasets, despite the large sequencing depth. The small number of donors limited the genetic and exposure-history diversity represented. Pairwise subsampling indicated that sequencing depth was expected to affect the degree of clonotype sharing among donors.

Per the germline V gene (reference sequence), MNHEY is the CDR1 and SMNVEV is the CDR2. Trimming costs V 6 bases and J 3 bases, and their ends lie 10 bases apart. From the cysteine up to the phenylalanine, the CDR3 has a length of 13 residues. This entry keeps only the CDR3 DNA: 39 bases, framed from base 1. Donors were healthy HIV-negative adults with no recently reported acute infections or vaccinations. Every donor was a Caucasian adult living in Nashville, Tennessee, USA. CD4+ T cells were enriched by magnetic negative selection, after which naive cells were positively selected on CD45RA and the negative fraction was taken as the memory subset. Blood was obtained by leukapheresis, after which PBMCs were separated by Ficoll-Histopaque density gradient centrifugation and cryopreserved in liquid nitrogen vapor phase. Purity and quantity of every magnetically sorted T cell population were checked by analytical flow cytometry. From each sorted fraction, genomic DNA was isolated and quantified by UV absorbance on a Nanodrop 2000c.

TCR CDR3 regions were amplified from genomic DNA by multiplex PCR using the deep immunoSEQ assay. For each cell subset, the extracted genomic DNA was distributed evenly across all wells of several immunoSEQ 96-well plates, and each plate served as one replicate. Each replicate PCR for sorted subsets received around 200 ng genomic DNA, equal to tens of thousands of T cell genomes. The purified libraries were quantified using a Qubit 3.0 fluorometer, sized with a Bioanalyzer 2100, and then quantified again using the KAPA Library Quantification kit. Every immunoSEQ 96-well plate was sequenced on a dedicated single-read 150-cycle Illumina NextSeq 550 flow cell. In the authors' own workflow: Because the immunoSEQ output held only junctional sequences and lacked quality scores, the filtering could not match the filtering applied to full-length reads. To assign V/J genes and CDR3, sequences were annotated using PyIR, a Python wrapper for IgBLAST v1.9, with IMGT germline references. Reads with weak V/J assignments (E-value above 1e-6), missing CDR3, stop codons, out-of-frame junctions, or ambiguous translated residues were removed. V3J clonotypes were defined as sequences sharing the same inferred V gene, J gene, and CDR3 amino acid sequence. To compute the percentage overlap between repertoires, the number of shared unique clonotypes was divided by the size of the smaller repertoire. RTK rarefaction, the Chao1 estimator, and Recon v2.1 estimates of unobserved clonotypes were used to assess repertoire richness. For all TCRbeta clonotypes obtained by the gDNA method from four donors, generation probabilities were computed with OLGA. The source is immuneACCESS, and TCRdb retained only in-frame sequences with V and J called. Part of the clones is not carried over; for the studies checked, unresolved V genes explain less than half of this, and the remainder is unexplained. V and J calls plus clone size are reproduced from that table; the DNA served to infer D and trimming. This sample holds millions of clones; more than 80% were observed only once. The ten largest account for around 0.14% of the sample.

The specimen was naive CD4+ T cells sorted from blood. In light of the paper, this sample's cell subset or site label describes: CD45RA+ positively selected. This TCR derives from a man aged 18 to 29 in good health. The sequence joins TRBV27 to TRBJ2-3; TRBD1 might be the D gene, on 5 matching bases. The DNA sequence is given as TGTGCCAGCAGCCAGGGATGGACAGATACGCAGTATTTT. It encodes CASSQGWTDTQYF.